This T cell receptor beta chain was recovered during a study of CD8 T cells in ankylosing spondylitis. TCRdb re-analysed the 5' RACE reads in MiXCR, keeping a single row per CDR3 protein. The sample records a few hundred thousand distinct CDR3 sequences, under 20% being singletons. This clonotype was counted ten times or more. The CDR3 loop spans 15 amino acids. The germline V gene encodes CDR1 SGDLS and CDR2 YYNGEE. V gave up 0 bases and J gave up 4 bases, with 12 bases separating them. Source material: blood, either unsorted or a sorted T cell fraction (not recorded which). The sequence was collected from a male donor with ankylosing spondylitis or in good health (not recorded which). This rearrangement joins TRBV9 to TRBJ2-3; D is unresolved. In nucleotides, the CDR3 is TGTGCCAGCAGCGTAGGGTCGGTTAGTGCAGATACGCAGTATTTT. It specifies CASSVGSVSADTQYF.